This T cell receptor beta chain is drawn from a study of CD8 T cells in ankylosing spondylitis. TCRdb re-called the 5' RACE reads through MiXCR, storing one row per CDR3 protein. The sample shows 340,000 or so distinct CDR3 sequences, roughly 14% of them seen only once. The junction had 8 bases not matched to a gene; V was cut back by 6 bases and J by 6 bases. The CDR3 is made up of 15 amino acids. Germline values: CDR1 MNHEY, CDR2 SMNVEV (reference sequence). The chain couples TRBV27 to TRBJ2-3, with 11 positions matching TRBD2. The receptor was isolated from a male donor with ankylosing spondylitis or in good health (not recorded which). What was sequenced was blood, either unsorted or a sorted T cell fraction (not recorded which). The DNA for the CDR3 is TGTGCCAGCAGAGATAGCGGGAGGGCGGCCGATACGCAGTATTTT. Protein sequence: CASRDSGRAADTQYF.